This TCR beta chain is from a study of CD8 T cells in ankylosing spondylitis (dated by TCRdb to 2016 to 2017). Regarding the complete study: To find TCR variants linked to disease, the study profiled T cell receptor beta repertoires in ankylosing spondylitis patients and healthy donors. In total, the full study cohort was made up of over a hundred healthy donors and 25 ankylosing spondylitis patients. Peripheral blood was sampled, and synovial fluid was also collected from ankylosing spondylitis patients. Beyond this particular receptor, the publication reports: Some of the motif variants had been reported before in the synovial fluid and blood of reactive arthritis patients, a finding that suggests common disease-initiation mechanisms. According to the report, matched synovial fluid samples from ankylosing spondylitis patients were significantly enriched for the disease-linked clones. Blood from ankylosing spondylitis patients appeared to be characterized by a TCR beta motif composed of 7 to 9 highly homologous amino acid variants. A CD8+ phenotype was shown by the disease-linked clones, which were found at relatively low frequencies in peripheral blood.

Relative to germline, V is 5 bases shorter and J is 6 bases shorter, with 10 bases between their ends. The germline V gene encodes CDR1 SGHTA and CDR2 FQGTGA. From cysteine to phenylalanine, the CDR3 is 13 amino acids long. The DNA shown is the 39-base CDR3, in frame from base 1. In regard to this clonotype: Which antigen it targets is not known. One base away there is no much larger clone; base qualities are not given.

The instrument given in TCRdb is Illumina HiSeq 2500. Quantitative 5'-RACE with molecular barcodes was the method used to prepare the TCR beta libraries. The study's own analysis went as follows. A new computational method, built on a probabilistic model of VDJ rearrangement, was used to identify disease-linked TCR variants. Starting from the raw public reads, TCRdb applied fastp trimming at Q25, assembled clones with MiXCR and retained in-frame beta chains. Rows matching on CDR3 protein sequence are summarized as one entry with the most common DNA and genes. What appears here as the V and J calls and clone size reflects TCRdb's work, not the paper's. A total of about 280,000 distinct CDR3 sequences appear in this sample, approximately 20% of them only once. Roughly 8% of the sample comes from the top ten.

This sequence originates from a male donor with ankylosing spondylitis or in good health (not recorded which). Sequencing used blood, either unsorted or a sorted T cell fraction (not recorded which). The sequence joins TRBV7-3 to TRBJ2-2; the D gene is unclear. The CDR3 protein is CASSQQTSGELFF. The DNA sequence reads TGTGCCAGCAGCCAACAGACTTCCGGGGAGCTGTTTTTT. Reference TRBV7-3 and TRBJ2-2 genes cover what lies past the CDR3, so the full variable domain is GAGVSQTPSNKVTEKGKYVELRCDPISGHTALYWYRQSLGQGPEFLIYFQGTGAADDSGLPNDRFFAVRPEGSVSTLKIQRTERGDSAVYLCASSQQTSGELFFGEGSRLTVL.